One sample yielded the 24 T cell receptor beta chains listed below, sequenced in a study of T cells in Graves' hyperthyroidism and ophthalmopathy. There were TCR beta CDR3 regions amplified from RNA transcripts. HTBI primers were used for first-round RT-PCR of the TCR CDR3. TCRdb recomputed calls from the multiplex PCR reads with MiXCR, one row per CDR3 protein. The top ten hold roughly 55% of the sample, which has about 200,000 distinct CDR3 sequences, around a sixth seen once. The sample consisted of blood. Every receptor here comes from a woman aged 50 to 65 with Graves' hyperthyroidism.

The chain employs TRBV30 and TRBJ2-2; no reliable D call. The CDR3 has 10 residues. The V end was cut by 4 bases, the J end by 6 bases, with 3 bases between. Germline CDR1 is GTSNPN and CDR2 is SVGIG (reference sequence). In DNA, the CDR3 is TGTGCCTGGAAGGCCGGGGAGCTGTTTTTT. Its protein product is CAWKAGELFF.

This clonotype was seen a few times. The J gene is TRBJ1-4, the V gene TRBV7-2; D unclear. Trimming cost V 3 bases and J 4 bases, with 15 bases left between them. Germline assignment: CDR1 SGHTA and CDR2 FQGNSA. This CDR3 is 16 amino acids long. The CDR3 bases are TGTGCCAGCAGCTTTTTCCCCGGAGCAAATAATGAAAAACTGTTTTTT. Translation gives CASSFFPGANNEKLFF.

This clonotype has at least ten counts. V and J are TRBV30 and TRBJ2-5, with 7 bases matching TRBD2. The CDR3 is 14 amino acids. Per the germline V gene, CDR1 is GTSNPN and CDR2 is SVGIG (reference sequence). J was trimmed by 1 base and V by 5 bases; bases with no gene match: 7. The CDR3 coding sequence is TGTGCCTGGGCTCCACTAGCGATCCAAGAGACCCAGTACTTC. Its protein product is CAWAPLAIQETQYF.

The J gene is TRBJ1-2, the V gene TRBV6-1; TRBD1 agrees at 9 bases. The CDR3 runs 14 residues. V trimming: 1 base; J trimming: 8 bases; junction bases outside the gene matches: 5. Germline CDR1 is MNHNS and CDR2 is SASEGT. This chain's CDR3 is CASSEGTGVPGYTF. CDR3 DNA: TGTGCCAGCAGTGAAGGGACAGGGGTGCCCGGCTACACCTTC.

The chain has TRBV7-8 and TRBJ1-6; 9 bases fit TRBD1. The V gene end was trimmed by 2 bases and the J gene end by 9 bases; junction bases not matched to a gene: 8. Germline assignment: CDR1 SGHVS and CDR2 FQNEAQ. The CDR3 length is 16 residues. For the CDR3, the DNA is TGTGCCAGCAGCTTACCGGGACAGGGAGGGGGTTCACCCCTCCACTTT. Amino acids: CASSLPGQGGGSPLHF.

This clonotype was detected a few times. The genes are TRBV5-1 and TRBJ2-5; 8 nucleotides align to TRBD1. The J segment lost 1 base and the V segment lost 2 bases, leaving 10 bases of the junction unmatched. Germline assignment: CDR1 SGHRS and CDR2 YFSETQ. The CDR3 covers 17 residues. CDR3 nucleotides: TGCGCCAGCAGCTTTGGTAACCAGGGGGCCGGCCAAGAGACCCAGTACTTC. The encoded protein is CASSFGNQGAGQETQYF.

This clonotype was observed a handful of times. Here the CDR3 DNA reads TGCAGTGCTGGGGACAGGTTTCGCGGCTACACCTTC. It encodes CSAGDRFRGYTF. The genes are TRBV20-1 and TRBJ1-2, with 8 positions matching TRBD1. From germline, CDR1 is DFQATT and CDR2 SNEGSKA (reference sequence). V lost 5 bases to trimming and J lost 8 bases; unmatched junction nucleotides: 7. CDR3 length equals 12 residues.

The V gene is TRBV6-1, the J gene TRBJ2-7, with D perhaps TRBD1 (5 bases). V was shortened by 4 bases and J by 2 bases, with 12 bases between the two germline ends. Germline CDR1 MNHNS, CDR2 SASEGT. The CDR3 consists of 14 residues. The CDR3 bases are TGTGCCAGCAGTGGGACACTAATCACCTACGAGCAGTACTTC. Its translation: CASSGTLITYEQYF.

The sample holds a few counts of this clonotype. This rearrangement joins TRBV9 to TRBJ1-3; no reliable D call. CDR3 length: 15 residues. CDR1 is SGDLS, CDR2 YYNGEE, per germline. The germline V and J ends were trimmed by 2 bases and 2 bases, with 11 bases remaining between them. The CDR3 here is CASSVAGQTGNTIYF. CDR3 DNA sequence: TGTGCCAGCAGCGTTGCCGGCCAGACTGGAAACACCATATATTTT.

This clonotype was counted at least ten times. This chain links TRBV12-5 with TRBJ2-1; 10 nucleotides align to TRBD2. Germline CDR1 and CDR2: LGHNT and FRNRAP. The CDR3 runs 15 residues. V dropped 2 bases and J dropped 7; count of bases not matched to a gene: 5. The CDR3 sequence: CASGLILAGANEQFF. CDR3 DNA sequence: TGTGCTAGTGGTTTGATCCTAGCGGGAGCTAATGAGCAGTTCTTC.

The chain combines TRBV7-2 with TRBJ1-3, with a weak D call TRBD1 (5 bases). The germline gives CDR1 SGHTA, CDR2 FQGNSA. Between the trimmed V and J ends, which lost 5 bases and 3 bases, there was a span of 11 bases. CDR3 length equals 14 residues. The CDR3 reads CASSPQGVGNTIYF. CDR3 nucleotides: TGTGCCAGCAGCCCGCAGGGAGTTGGAAACACCATATATTTT.

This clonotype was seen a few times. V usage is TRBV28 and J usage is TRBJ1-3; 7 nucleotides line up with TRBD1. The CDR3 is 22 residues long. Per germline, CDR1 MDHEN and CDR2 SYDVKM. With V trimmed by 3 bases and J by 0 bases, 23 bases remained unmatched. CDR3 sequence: CASSFLLRNRDRLFNSGNTIYF. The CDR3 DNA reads TGTGCCAGCAGTTTCCTACTAAGGAACCGGGACAGATTATTCAACTCTGGAAACACCATATATTTT.

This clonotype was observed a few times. This CDR3 reads CASSPTSGRFNYNEQFF. The CDR3 DNA reads as TGTGCCAGTAGTCCTACTAGCGGGAGGTTCAACTACAATGAGCAGTTCTTC. This sequence joins TRBV19 and TRBJ2-1, with 12 positions matching TRBD2. The CDR3 consists of 17 residues. V lost 5 bases to trimming and J lost 3 bases; unmatched junction nucleotides: 8. Germline CDR1 and CDR2: LNHDA and SQIVND (reference sequence).

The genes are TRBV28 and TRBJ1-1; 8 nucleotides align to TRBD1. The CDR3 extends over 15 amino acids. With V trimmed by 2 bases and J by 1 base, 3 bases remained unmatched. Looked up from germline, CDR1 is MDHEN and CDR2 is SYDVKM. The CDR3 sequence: CASSLQGAGNTEAFF. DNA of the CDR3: TGTGCCAGCAGTTTACAGGGGGCGGGGAACACTGAAGCTTTCTTT.

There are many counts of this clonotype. CDR3: CASSLSRTAYGYTF. DNA for the CDR3: TGTGCCAGTAGTTTATCTCGGACCGCTTATGGCTACACCTTC. The rearrangement uses TRBV19 and TRBJ1-2; no clear D. This CDR3 spans 14 amino acids. The germline V and J ends were trimmed by 5 bases and 5 bases, with 15 bases remaining between them. CDR1 is LNHDA and CDR2 is SQIVND in the germline V gene (reference sequence). Using reference TRBV19 and TRBJ1-2 for the parts outside the CDR3, the full variable domain is DGGITQSPKYLFRKEGQNVTLSCEQNLNHDAMYWYRQDPGQGLRLIYYSQIVNDFQKGDIAEGYSVSREKKESFPLTVTSAQKNPTAFYLCASSLSRTAYGYTFGSGTRLTVV.

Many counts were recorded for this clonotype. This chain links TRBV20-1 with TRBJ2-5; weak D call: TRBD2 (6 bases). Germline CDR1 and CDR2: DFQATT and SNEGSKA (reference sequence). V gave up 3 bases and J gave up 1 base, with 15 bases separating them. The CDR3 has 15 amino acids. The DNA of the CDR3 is TGCAGTGCTAGGCTTTCATCTAGCGCCCAAGAGACCCAGTACTTC. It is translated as CSARLSSSAQETQYF.

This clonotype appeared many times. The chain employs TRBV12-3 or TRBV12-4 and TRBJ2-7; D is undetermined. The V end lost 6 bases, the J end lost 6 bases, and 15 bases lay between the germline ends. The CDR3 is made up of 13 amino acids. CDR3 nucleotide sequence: TGTGCCAGCAGGAGACTGGGATTACGCGAGCAGTACTTC. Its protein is CASRRLGLREQYF.

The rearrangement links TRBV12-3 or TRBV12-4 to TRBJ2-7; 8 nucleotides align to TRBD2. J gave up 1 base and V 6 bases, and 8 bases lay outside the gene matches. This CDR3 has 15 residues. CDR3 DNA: TGTGCCAGCAGGACAAGCGGGAGCGAGTCCTACGAGCAGTACTTC. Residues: CASRTSGSESYEQYF.

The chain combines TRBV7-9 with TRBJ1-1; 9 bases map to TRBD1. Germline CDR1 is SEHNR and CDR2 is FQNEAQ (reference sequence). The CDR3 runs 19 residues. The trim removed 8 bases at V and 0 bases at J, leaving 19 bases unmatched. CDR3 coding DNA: TGTGCCAGCGACCCGGATGGGGTACGGGACAGGGACTTGAACACTGAAGCTTTCTTT. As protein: CASDPDGVRDRDLNTEAFF.

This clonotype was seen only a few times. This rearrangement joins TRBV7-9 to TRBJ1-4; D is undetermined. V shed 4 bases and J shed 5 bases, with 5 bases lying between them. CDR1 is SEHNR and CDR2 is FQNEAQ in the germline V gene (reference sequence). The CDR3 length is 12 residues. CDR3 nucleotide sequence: TGTGCCAGCAGCTCGAGAAATGAAAAACTGTTTTTT. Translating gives CASSSRNEKLFF.

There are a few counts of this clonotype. CDR3 sequence reads: CASSIGGTTDTQYF. The DNA for the CDR3 is TGTGCCAGCAGCATAGGCGGGACCACAGATACGCAGTATTTT. This chain connects TRBV7-6 to TRBJ2-3; D possibly corresponds to TRBD2 (6 bases). Germline assignment: CDR1 SGHVS and CDR2 FNYEAQ. This CDR3 region has 14 residues. Trimming stripped 5 bases from V and 2 bases from J, with 11 bases between.

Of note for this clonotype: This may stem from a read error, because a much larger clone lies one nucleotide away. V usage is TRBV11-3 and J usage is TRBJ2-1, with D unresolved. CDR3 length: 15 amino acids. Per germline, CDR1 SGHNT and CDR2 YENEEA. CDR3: CASSYVLSSYNEQLF. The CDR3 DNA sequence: TGTGCCAGCAGCTACGTCCTAAGCTCCTACAATGAGCAGCTCTTC. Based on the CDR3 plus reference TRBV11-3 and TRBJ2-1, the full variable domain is EAGVVQSPRYKIIEKKQPVAFWCNPISGHNTLYWYLQNLGQGPELLIRYENEEAVDDSQLPKDRFSAERLKGVDSTLKIQPAELGDSAVYLCASSYVLSSYNEQLFGPGTRLTVL.

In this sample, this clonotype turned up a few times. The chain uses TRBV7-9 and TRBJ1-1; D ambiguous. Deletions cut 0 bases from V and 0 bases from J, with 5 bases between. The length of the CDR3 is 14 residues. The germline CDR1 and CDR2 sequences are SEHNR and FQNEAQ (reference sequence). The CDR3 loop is CASSLAGLNTEAFF. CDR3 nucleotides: TGTGCCAGCAGCTTAGCAGGCCTGAACACTGAAGCTTTCTTT.

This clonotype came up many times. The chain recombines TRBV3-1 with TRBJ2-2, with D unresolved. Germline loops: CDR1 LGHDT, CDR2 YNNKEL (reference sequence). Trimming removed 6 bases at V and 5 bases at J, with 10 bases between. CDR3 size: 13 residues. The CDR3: CASRSSWTGELFF. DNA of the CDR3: TGTGCCAGCAGATCGAGCTGGACCGGGGAGCTGTTTTTT. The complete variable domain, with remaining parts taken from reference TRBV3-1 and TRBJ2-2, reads DTAVSQTPKYLVTQMGNDKSIKCEQNLGHDTMYWYKQDSKKFLKIMFSYNNKELIINETVPNRFSPKSPDKAHLNLHINSLELGDSAVYFCASRSSWTGELFFGEGSRLTVL.